A single sample is the source of the 28 T cell receptor beta chains below, sequenced in a study of blood T cell repertoires in COVID-19. TCRdb's copy holds only in-frame clones and misses some; the assay was immunoSEQ multiplex PCR. The repertoire includes some 300,000 clones, approximately 89% of them detected once, and under 3% sits in the top ten. The sample taken for sequencing was PBMCs or T cells enriched from blood (not recorded which). The receptors derive from a woman in her forties or fifties who had been exposed to COVID-19.

The chain couples TRBV27 to TRBJ2-3, with 7 bases aligning to TRBD2. The CDR3 contains 18 residues. CDR1 and CDR2 (germline): MNHEY, SMNVEV (reference sequence). J gave up 1 base and V 0 bases, and 10 bases lay outside the gene matches. CDR3 loop: CASSLSWWGGRGTDTQYF. CDR3 coding DNA: TGTGCCAGCAGTTTATCTTGGTGGGGGGGTCGGGGCACAGATACGCAGTATTTT.

A remark on this clone: The sample has other DNA sequences that encode this CDR3 too. The rearrangement links TRBV5-1 to TRBJ1-1; D may be TRBD1 (5 bases). Germline V CDR1 and CDR2: SGHRS, YFSETQ. The CDR3 sequence is 13 residues long. V dropped 1 base and J dropped 5 bases, with 9 bases sitting between them. The CDR3 sequence: CASSLSRDTEAFF. The CDR3 DNA sequence: TGCGCCAGCAGCTTGAGCAGGGATACTGAAGCTTTCTTT.

The V and J genes are TRBV7-9 and TRBJ2-1, with D possibly being TRBD2 (6 bases). Germline V gives CDR1 SEHNR, CDR2 FQNEAQ (reference sequence). This CDR3 contains 15 residues. V dropped 2 bases and J dropped 6 bases, with 14 bases sitting between them. The CDR3 reads CASSLKGTGLNEQFF. CDR3 DNA sequence: TGTGCCAGCAGCTTAAAGGGGACTGGACTCAATGAGCAGTTCTTC. The entire variable domain, with the rest obtained from reference TRBV7-9 and TRBJ2-1, is as follows: DTGVSQNPRHKITKRGQNVTFRCDPISEHNRLYWYRQTLGQGPEFLTYFQNEAQLEKSRLLSDRFSAERPKGSFSTLEIQRTEQGDSAMYLCASSLKGTGLNEQFFGPGTRLTVL.

The chain joins TRBV7-9 to TRBJ1-2; 8 positions agree with TRBD1. V was clipped by 5 bases and J by 3 bases; unmatched bases: 11. This CDR3 spans 16 amino acids. The germline V gene has CDR1 SEHNR and CDR2 FQNEAQ (reference sequence). Here the CDR3 DNA reads TGTGCCAGCAGCAGAGACCTCGGACAGGGTCACTATGGCTACACCTTC. Protein product: CASSRDLGQGHYGYTF.

This clone was observed a handful of times. The rearrangement links TRBV7-8 to TRBJ2-7; possible D gene TRBD1, 5 bases. The CDR3 runs to 15 residues. CDR1 and CDR2 from the germline V gene are SGHVS and FQNEAQ. Trimming left V 5 bases short and J 1 base short, with 15 bases between. The chain's CDR3 is CASSPHSGISYEQYF. The CDR3, as DNA: TGTGCCAGCAGCCCCCATTCAGGGATTTCCTACGAGCAGTACTTC. Supplemented by reference TRBV7-8 and TRBJ2-7, the full variable domain reads GAGVSQSPRYKVAKRGQDVALRCDPISGHVSLFWYQQALGQGPEFLTYFQNEAQLDKSGLPSDRFFAERPEGSVSTLKIQRTQQEDSAVYLCASSPHSGISYEQYFGPGTRLTVT.

The chain uses TRBV5-1 and TRBJ1-6; the D gene is possibly TRBD1 (5 bases). V lost 0 bases and J 5 bases, leaving 15 bases between the germline ends. The V gene's germline CDR1 is SGHRS and CDR2 YFSETQ. The CDR3 is 17 residues long. The CDR3 sequence is CASSLGSVGDDNSPLHF. CDR3 sequence (DNA): TGCGCCAGCAGCTTGGGGTCGGTAGGGGATGATAATTCACCCCTCCACTTT. Based on the CDR3 plus reference TRBV5-1 and TRBJ1-6, the full variable domain is KAGVTQTPRYLIKTRGQQVTLSCSPISGHRSVSWYQQTPGQGLQFLFEYFSETQRNKGNFPGRFSGRQFSNSRSEMNVSTLELGDSALYLCASSLGSVGDDNSPLHFGNGTRLTVT.

This chain uses TRBV6-5 with TRBJ1-2; D gene ambiguous. Germline loops: CDR1 MNHEY, CDR2 SVGAGI. V shed 0 bases and J shed 7 bases, with 15 bases lying between them. The CDR3 totals 15 residues. CDR3 in DNA: TGTGCCAGCAGTTACTCTGGGCCCAATTTCTCTGGCTACACCTTC. It is translated as CASSYSGPNFSGYTF.

The chain joins TRBV6-1 to TRBJ1-3; 7 bases are a match to TRBD1. Germline CDR1 and CDR2: MNHNS and SASEGT. The ends lost 1 base at V and 6 bases at J; junction bases unmatched: 6. The CDR3 covers 15 residues. The CDR3 reads CASSEDYRGTNTIYF. DNA of the CDR3: TGTGCCAGCAGTGAAGACTACAGGGGTACAAACACCATATATTTT.

This chain uses TRBV5-1 with TRBJ1-2, with a weak D call TRBD1 (6 bases). V lost 0 bases and J lost 4, with 10 bases in between. CDR3 size: 14 residues. Per the germline V gene, CDR1 is SGHRS and CDR2 is YFSETQ. CDR3 region: CASSLGQELYGYTF. The DNA for the CDR3 is TGCGCCAGCAGCTTGGGACAGGAACTCTATGGCTACACCTTC. Drawing the rest from reference TRBV5-1 and TRBJ1-2, the complete variable domain is KAGVTQTPRYLIKTRGQQVTLSCSPISGHRSVSWYQQTPGQGLQFLFEYFSETQRNKGNFPGRFSGRQFSNSRSEMNVSTLELGDSALYLCASSLGQELYGYTFGSGTRLTVV.

With respect to this clone: This CDR3 is also generated by other DNA sequences in the sample. The gene calls are TRBV19 and TRBJ1-2; TRBD1 aligns across 8 bases. CDR3 size: 13 residues. Germline CDR1 is LNHDA and CDR2 is SQIVND (reference sequence). V gave up 8 bases and J gave up 4 bases; unmatched junction bases: 6. The CDR3 protein is CASRPQGGYGYTF. In DNA, the CDR3 is TGTGCCAGTCGCCCACAGGGGGGCTATGGCTACACCTTC.

This clone has more than one count but fewer than ten. The genes are TRBV30 and TRBJ1-2, with 8 bases lining up with TRBD1. This CDR3 contains 14 residues. CDR1 and CDR2 from the germline V gene are GTSNPN and SVGIG (reference sequence). With 5 bases clipped from V and 7 bases from J, the junction kept 12 bases outside the gene matches. The CDR3 DNA is TGTGCCTGGGATCAACCGACAGGGGTTGTTGGCTACACCTTC. This codes for CAWDQPTGVVGYTF.

V usage is TRBV12-3 or TRBV12-4 and J usage is TRBJ2-1; maybe TRBD2 (5 bases). V lost 7 bases and J 9 bases, leaving 16 bases between the germline ends. There are 13 residues in the CDR3. CDR3 coding DNA: TGTGCCAGCATACTACATAGCGCGGGTGAGCAGTTCTTC. This gives the protein CASILHSAGEQFF.

This chain connects TRBV11-2 to TRBJ1-1; D is possibly TRBD1 (5 bases). Trimming cost V 3 bases and J 1 base, with 12 bases left between them. Germline V gene lookup returns CDR1 SGHAT and CDR2 FQNNGV. The CDR3 runs 15 residues. The CDR3 DNA follows: TGTGCCAGCAGCTTTACAGGACAATCGAACACTGAAGCTTTCTTT. Translated: CASSFTGQSNTEAFF.

Written as DNA, the CDR3 is TGTGCCAGCAGATCCATAAGTGAGACAGATAGCACAGATACGCAGTATTTT. Translating it yields CASRSISETDSTDTQYF. J is TRBJ2-3 and V is TRBV28, with D possibly matching TRBD1 (5 bases). CDR1 and CDR2 from the germline V gene are MDHEN and SYDVKM. V was shortened by 6 bases and J by 0 bases, with 19 bases between the two germline ends. The CDR3 has 17 residues.

V usage is TRBV24-1 and J usage is TRBJ2-2, with 11 bases that match TRBD1. Germline CDR1 reads KGHDR; CDR2 reads SFDVKD. Trimming cost V 2 bases and J 5 bases; bases outside gene matches: 3. This CDR3 spans 16 amino acids. CDR3 sequence reads: CATSDWGQGETGELFF. The CDR3 nucleotides read TGTGCCACCAGTGATTGGGGACAGGGGGAGACCGGGGAGCTGTTTTTT.

This chain joins TRBV6-1 and TRBJ1-2, with a weak D call TRBD1 (5 bases). CDR3 length: 15 residues. Germline V CDR1 and CDR2: MNHNS, SASEGT. Between the trimmed V and J ends, which lost 2 bases and 8 bases, there was a span of 18 bases. CDR3 loop: CASSERAGKIGGYTF. In DNA, the CDR3 is TGTGCCAGCAGTGAACGCGCAGGGAAGATTGGGGGCTACACCTTC.

The V and J genes are TRBV14 and TRBJ2-7, with 9 bases aligning to TRBD2. V dropped 4 bases and J dropped 3; count of bases not matched to a gene: 4. There are 14 residues in the CDR3. Germline lookup yields CDR1 SGHDN and CDR2 FVKESK. CDR3 bases: TGTGCCAGCAGCCCAGCGGGGGGCGGCTACGAGCAGTACTTC. Protein product: CASSPAGGGYEQYF.

This clone showed up just a few times. V gene TRBV3-1 (or the pseudogene TRBV3-2) combines with J gene TRBJ2-7, with D maybe TRBD1 (5 bases). CDR3 size: 15 residues. Germline CDR1 reads LGHDT; CDR2 reads YNNKEL (reference sequence). With 1 base removed from V and 0 bases from J, the gap between germline ends came to 10 bases. DNA of the CDR3: TGTGCCAGCAGCCAAGGACAGCACAACTCCTACGAGCAGTACTTC. It yields the protein CASSQGQHNSYEQYF.

V gene TRBV3-1 (or the pseudogene TRBV3-2) combines with J gene TRBJ2-7; D perhaps matches TRBD1 (5 bases). Germline CDR1 is LGHDT and CDR2 is YNNKEL (reference sequence). The ends were cut back, 4 bases at V and 6 bases at J, with 10 bases in the middle. CDR3 length equals 12 residues. CDR3 in DNA: TGTGCCAGCAGCCGGGGCAGCCCCGAGCAGTACTTC. Protein sequence: CASSRGSPEQYF.

The chain couples TRBV10-3 to TRBJ1-6; no clear D gene. Germline assignment: CDR1 ENHRY and CDR2 SYGVKD. V gave up 6 bases and J gave up 8 bases, with 14 bases separating them. The CDR3 totals 14 residues. The CDR3 loop reads CAIRPESSDSPLHF. CDR3 nucleotide sequence: TGTGCCATCAGACCCGAGAGTTCGGATTCACCCCTCCACTTT.

This clone was recorded once. The chain uses TRBV27 and TRBJ1-2; tentatively, D is TRBD1 (5 bases). This CDR3 comprises 15 residues. V lost 6 bases and J 4 bases, leaving 18 bases between the germline ends. Germline V gene data show CDR1 as MNHEY and CDR2 as SMNVEV (reference sequence). In nucleotides, the CDR3 is TGTGCCAGCAGCCGTGTTGGCGGGACGGTCTATGGCTACACCTTC. Translating it yields CASSRVGGTVYGYTF.

The chain recombines TRBV6-2 or TRBV6-3 with TRBJ1-6, with 9 bases matching TRBD1. V lost 6 bases to trimming and J lost 7 bases; unmatched junction nucleotides: 22. Per germline, CDR1 MNHEY and CDR2 SVGEGT. The CDR3 is 20 residues long. The CDR3 sequence: CASSQRAGTGNSDHNSPLHF. CDR3 in DNA: TGTGCCAGCAGCCAAAGAGCCGGGACAGGGAATTCGGACCACAATTCACCCCTCCACTTT.

The CDR3 DNA reads TGCGCCAGCAGCCAAGAGTCCAGAGGCGAGCAGTACTTC. Its protein product is CASSQESRGEQYF. J is TRBJ2-7 and V is TRBV4-1; D unresolved. CDR3 length equals 13 residues. The V end was cut by 0 bases, the J end by 6 bases, with 9 bases between. Looked up from germline, CDR1 is MGHRA and CDR2 is YSYEKL.

The chain recombines TRBV5-6 with TRBJ1-5; D possibly corresponds to TRBD1 (6 bases). CDR3 length: 15 amino acids. Trimming pared 4 bases from V and 5 bases from J, leaving 16 bases between. Per the germline V gene, CDR1 is SGHDT and CDR2 is YYEEEE. CDR3 sequence: CASSQQGSTHQPQHF. The CDR3 DNA is TGTGCCAGCAGCCAACAGGGTTCAACACATCAGCCCCAGCATTTT.

V is TRBV7-6 and J is TRBJ2-2; 9 positions agree with TRBD1. The CDR3 is 17 amino acids. After removal of 1 base from V and 4 bases from J, the junction contained 7 bases not matched to a gene. Per germline, CDR1 SGHVS and CDR2 FNYEAQ. Here the CDR3 DNA reads TGTGCCAGCAGCTTAGAGGGGCGGACAGGGGCCACCGGGGAGCTGTTTTTT. This sequence encodes CASSLEGRTGATGELFF.

This clone was counted a single time. The chain couples TRBV7-6 to TRBJ2-7; 11 bases agree with TRBD2. The CDR3 length is 15 residues. J gave up 3 bases and V 6 bases, and 7 bases lay outside the gene matches. Germline CDR1 reads SGHVS; CDR2 reads FNYEAQ. CDR3 coding DNA: TGTGCCAGCAGTCCCGGGACTAGCGGCAGCTACGAGCAGTACTTC. This gives the protein CASSPGTSGSYEQYF.

The J gene is TRBJ2-7, the V gene TRBV6-5, with unresolved D. Germline-derived CDR1 and CDR2 are MNHEY and SVGAGI. Trimming left V 10 bases short and J 4 bases short, with 17 bases between. The CDR3 is 13 amino acids. The CDR3: CATYGGMLYEQYF. CDR3 bases: TGTGCCACCTATGGCGGAATGTTATACGAGCAGTACTTC.

The chain is built from TRBV5-1 and TRBJ1-6; 10 nucleotides match TRBD1. The CDR3 is 22 residues long. The junction had 20 bases not matched to a gene; V was cut back by 5 bases and J by 0 bases. Germline V gives CDR1 SGHRS, CDR2 YFSETQ. The CDR3 DNA reads as TGCGCCAGCAGTAAGGGTCCGGGACAGGGGAACTGGGTGAGCTCCTATAATTCACCCCTCCACTTT. Translation: CASSKGPGQGNWVSSYNSPLHF. The whole variable domain, remainder taken from reference TRBV5-1 and TRBJ1-6, is KAGVTQTPRYLIKTRGQQVTLSCSPISGHRSVSWYQQTPGQGLQFLFEYFSETQRNKGNFPGRFSGRQFSNSRSEMNVSTLELGDSALYLCASSKGPGQGNWVSSYNSPLHFGNGTRLTVT.